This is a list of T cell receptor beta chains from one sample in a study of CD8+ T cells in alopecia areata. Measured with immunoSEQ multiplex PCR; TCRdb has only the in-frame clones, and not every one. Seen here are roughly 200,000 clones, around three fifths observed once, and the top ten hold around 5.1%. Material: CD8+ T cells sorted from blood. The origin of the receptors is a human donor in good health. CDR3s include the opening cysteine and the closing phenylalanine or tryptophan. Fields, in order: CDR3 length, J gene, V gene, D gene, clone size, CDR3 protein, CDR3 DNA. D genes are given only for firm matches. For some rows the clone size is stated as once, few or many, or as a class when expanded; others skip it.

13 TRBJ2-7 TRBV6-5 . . CASQQGFTYEQYF TGTGCCAGTCAACAGGGATTCACCTACGAGCAGTACTTC
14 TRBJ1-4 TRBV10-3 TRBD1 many CASSPDRGISFGFF TGTGCCAGCAGTCCCGACAGGGGCATTTCGTTCGGGTTTTTT
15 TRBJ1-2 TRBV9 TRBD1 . CASSPARDRGRGYTF TGTGCCAGCAGCCCGGCCCGGGACAGGGGACGTGGCTACACCTTC
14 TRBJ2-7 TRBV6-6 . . CASSYSAVTYEQYF TGTGCCAGCAGTTACTCGGCCGTCACCTACGAGCAGTACTTC
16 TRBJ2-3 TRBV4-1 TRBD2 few CASSQVLAGGPDTQYF TGCGCCAGCAGCCAAGTTCTAGCGGGGGGGCCGGATACGCAGTATTTT
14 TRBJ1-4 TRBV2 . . CASSVSGKREKLFF TGTGCCAGCAGTGTCTCGGGGAAGCGTGAAAAACTGTTTTTT
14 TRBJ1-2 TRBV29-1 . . CSVEDRAGSMGGTF TGCAGCGTTGAAGATCGGGCAGGATCTATGGGGGGGACCTTC
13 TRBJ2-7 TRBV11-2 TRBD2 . CASSLGLADPAYF TGTGCCAGCAGCCTGGGACTAGCGGACCCAGCGTACTTC
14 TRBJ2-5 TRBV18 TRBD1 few CASSPGDRQETQYF TGTGCCAGCTCACCCGGGGACAGACAAGAGACCCAGTACTTC
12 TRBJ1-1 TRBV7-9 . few CASSSSQPEAFF TGTGCCAGCAGCTCCTCACAACCCGAAGCTTTCTTT
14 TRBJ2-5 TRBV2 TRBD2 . CASRGVAGAETQYF TGTGCCAGCAGAGGAGTAGCGGGGGCAGAGACCCAGTACTTC
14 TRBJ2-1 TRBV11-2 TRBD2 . CASSLAGGQDEQFF TGTGCCAGCAGCCTAGCGGGGGGGCAGGATGAGCAGTTCTTC
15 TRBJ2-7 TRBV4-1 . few CASSQGDDSPYEQYF TGTGCCAGCAGCCAAGGGGACGACAGCCCCTACGAGCAGTACTTC
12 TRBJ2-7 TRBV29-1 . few CSVPRPPNEQYF TGCAGCGTACCCAGGCCCCCCAACGAGCAGTACTTC
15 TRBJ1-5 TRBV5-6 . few CASSLGGQNNQPQHF TGTGCCAGCAGCTTAGGCGGACAGAACAATCAGCCCCAGCATTTT
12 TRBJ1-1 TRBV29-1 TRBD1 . CSTRTGDLEAFF TGCAGCACTCGGACAGGGGATCTTGAAGCTTTCTTT
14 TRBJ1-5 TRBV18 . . CASSPPEGNQPQHF TGTGCCAGCTCACCACCGGAAGGGAATCAGCCCCAGCATTTT
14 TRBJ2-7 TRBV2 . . CAGMEFNIGDEQYF TGTGCCGGGATGGAGTTCAACATAGGGGACGAGCAGTACTTC
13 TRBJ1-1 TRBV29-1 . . CSVDGLGLTEAFF TGCAGCGTGGACGGACTTGGGCTCACTGAAGCTTTCTTT
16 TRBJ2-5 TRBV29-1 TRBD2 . CSLPERGGGRSETQYF TGCAGCCTACCGGAGCGGGGGGGCGGGAGGTCGGAGACCCAGTACTTC
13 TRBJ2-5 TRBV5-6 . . CASSPPGAETQYF TGTGCCAGCAGCCCCCCAGGGGCAGAGACCCAGTACTTC
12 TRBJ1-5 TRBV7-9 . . CASSDSNQPQHF TGTGCCAGCAGCGACAGCAATCAGCCCCAGCATTTT
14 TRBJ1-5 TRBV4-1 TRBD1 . CASSQPQGDQPQHF TGCGCCAGCAGCCAACCGCAGGGGGATCAGCCCCAGCATTTT
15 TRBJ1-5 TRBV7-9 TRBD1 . CASSVQGERNQPQHF TGTGCCAGCAGCGTACAGGGGGAGAGGAATCAGCCCCAGCATTTT
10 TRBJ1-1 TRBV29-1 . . CSAADTEAFF TGCAGCGCTGCTGACACTGAAGCTTTCTTT
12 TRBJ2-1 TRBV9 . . CASRSTEGTQFF TGTGCCAGCAGATCTACTGAGGGTACGCAGTTCTTC
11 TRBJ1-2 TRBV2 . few CASGGTYGYTF TGTGCCAGTGGAGGGACGTATGGCTACACCTTC
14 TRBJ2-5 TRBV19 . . CASSSQGFQETQYF TGTGCCAGTAGTTCACAGGGTTTTCAAGAGACCCAGTACTTC
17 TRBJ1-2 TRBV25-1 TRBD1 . CASNPGVGGADNYGYTF TGTGCCAGCAACCCGGGGGTAGGGGGCGCGGATAACTATGGCTACACCTTC
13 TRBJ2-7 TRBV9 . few CASSADGYYEQYF TGTGCCAGCAGCGCTGACGGATACTACGAGCAGTACTTC
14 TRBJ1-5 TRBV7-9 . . CASSEPRVNQPQHF TGTGCCAGCAGCGAACCCCGAGTCAATCAGCCCCAGCATTTT
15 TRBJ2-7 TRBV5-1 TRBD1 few CASSLGTGEANEQYF TGCGCCAGCAGCTTGGGGACAGGGGAGGCAAACGAGCAGTACTTC
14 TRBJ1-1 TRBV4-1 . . CASSFQEGLNEAFF TGCGCCAGCAGCTTCCAAGAGGGACTCAATGAAGCTTTCTTT
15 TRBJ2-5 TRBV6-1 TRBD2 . CASSLTSGTVETQYF TGTGCCAGCAGCCTTACTAGCGGCACAGTGGAGACCCAGTACTTC
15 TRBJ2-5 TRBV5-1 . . CASSLVPEDWETQYF TGCGCCAGCAGCTTGGTCCCGGAGGACTGGGAGACCCAGTACTTC
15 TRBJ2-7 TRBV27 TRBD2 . CASSPAGGDSYEQYF TGTGCCAGCAGTCCCGCGGGGGGGGACTCCTACGAGCAGTACTTC
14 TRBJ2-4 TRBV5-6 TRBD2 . CASSSMAGEDIQYF TGTGCCAGCAGCTCCATGGCGGGGGAAGACATTCAGTACTTC
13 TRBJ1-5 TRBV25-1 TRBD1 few CASSNRGHQPQHF TGTGCCAGCAGTAACAGGGGACATCAGCCCCAGCATTTT
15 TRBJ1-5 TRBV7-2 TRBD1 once CASSLSSGGGQPQHF TGTGCCAGCAGCTTATCGTCAGGGGGCGGTCAGCCCCAGCATTTT
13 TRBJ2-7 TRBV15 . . CATTGSTNYEQYF TGTGCCACTACCGGGTCCACCAATTACGAGCAGTACTTC
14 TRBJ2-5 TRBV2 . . CASSYQGPQETQYF TGTGCCAGCAGTTACCAGGGCCCCCAAGAGACCCAGTACTTC
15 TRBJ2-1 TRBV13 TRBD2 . CASSFQRGANNEQFF TGTGCCAGCAGCTTTCAGCGGGGGGCTAACAATGAGCAGTTCTTC
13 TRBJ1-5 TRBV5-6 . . CASSLGGGQPQHF TGTGCCAGCAGCTTGGGCGGGGGACAGCCCCAGCATTTT
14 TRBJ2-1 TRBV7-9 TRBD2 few CASSRTSGDNEQFF TGTGCCAGCAGCCGGACTAGCGGGGACAATGAGCAGTTCTTC
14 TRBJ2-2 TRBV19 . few CASTPGPGTGELFF TGTGCCAGTACTCCAGGACCCGGCACCGGGGAGCTGTTTTTT
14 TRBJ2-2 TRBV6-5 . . CASSYTTRGGELFF TGTGCCAGCAGTTACACAACTCGGGGCGGGGAGCTGTTTTTT
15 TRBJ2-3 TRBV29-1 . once CSVGRGDRHTDTQYF TGCAGCGTTGGGCGAGGGGACCGCCACACAGATACGCAGTATTTT
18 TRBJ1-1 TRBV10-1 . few CASSETRDTRKKNTEAFF TGCGCCAGCAGTGAGACACGGGACACTCGGAAAAAGAACACTGAAGCTTTCTTT
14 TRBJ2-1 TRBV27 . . CASSPSYAGDEQFF TGTGCCAGCAGCCCCTCGTACGCCGGGGATGAGCAGTTCTTC
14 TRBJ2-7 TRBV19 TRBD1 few CASSLGTGGDEQYF TGTGCCAGTAGTCTCGGGACAGGTGGGGACGAGCAGTACTTC
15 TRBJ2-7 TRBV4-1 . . CASSHPGGGTYEQYF TGCGCCAGCAGCCACCCAGGGGGGGGCACCTACGAGCAGTACTTC
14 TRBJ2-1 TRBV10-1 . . CASTSSGPNNEQFF TGCGCCAGCACTAGTAGCGGACCGAATAATGAGCAGTTCTTC
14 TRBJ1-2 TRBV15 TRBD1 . CATSPTGALGGYTF TGTGCCACCAGCCCAACAGGGGCTCTGGGCGGCTACACCTTC
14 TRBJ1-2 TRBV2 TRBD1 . CASIRTGINYGYTF TGTGCCAGCATTCGGACAGGGATTAACTATGGCTACACCTTC
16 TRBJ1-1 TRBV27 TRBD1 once CASSPGTGGRSTEAFF TGTGCCAGCAGCCCCGGGACAGGGGGCAGGAGCACTGAAGCTTTCTTT
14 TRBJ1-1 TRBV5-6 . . CASSWGVSNTEAFF TGTGCCAGCAGCTGGGGGGTGAGCAACACTGAAGCTTTCTTT
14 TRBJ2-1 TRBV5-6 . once CASSLWRSSNEQFF TGTGCCAGCAGCTTGTGGCGTAGTTCCAATGAGCAGTTCTTC
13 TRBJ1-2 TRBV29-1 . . CSVEVPPGDGYTF TGCAGCGTTGAAGTTCCCCCAGGGGATGGCTACACCTTC
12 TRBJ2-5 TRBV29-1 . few CSAGTVLETQYF TGCAGCGCAGGGACGGTCCTAGAGACCCAGTACTTC